Each of the 27 T cell receptor beta chains below was sequenced from the same sample in a study of T cell responses to AZD1222 COVID-19 vaccine. Assay: immunoSEQ multiplex PCR; the TCRdb copy retains only in-frame clones and omits some. The repertoire holds around 150,000 clones, with roughly 90% as singletons. The specimen was peripheral blood, collected 28 days after the second AZD1222 dose. The source of these receptors is an adult who received the AZD1222 COVID-19 vaccine.

This chain connects TRBV25-1 to TRBJ2-3; D is perhaps TRBD1 (5 bases). CDR1 and CDR2 from the germline V gene are MGHDK and SYGVNS. Trimming left V 8 bases short and J 12 bases short, with 18 bases between. The CDR3 is 12 residues long. The CDR3 sequence is CASRKTETLQYF. As DNA, the CDR3 is TGTGCCAGCCGAAAGACAGAAACCCTCCAGTATTTT.

The chain carries TRBV18 and TRBJ2-1; 10 nucleotides line up with TRBD2. From germline, CDR1 is KGHSH and CDR2 LQKENI. CDR3 length: 15 amino acids. V gave up 2 bases and J gave up 4 bases; unmatched junction bases: 2. The DNA for the CDR3 is TGTGCCAGCTCACCAGGGACTAGCGAGTACAATGAGCAGTTCTTC. This gives the protein CASSPGTSEYNEQFF.

V and J are TRBV2 and TRBJ1-3, with D maybe TRBD1 (5 bases). The V end was cut by 3 bases, the J end by 0 bases, with 15 bases between. Germline V gene sequence: CDR1 SNHLY, CDR2 FYNNEI. This CDR3 contains 17 residues. The CDR3 is CASSDGAGFSSGNTIYF. The CDR3 nucleotides read TGTGCCAGCAGTGACGGGGCAGGGTTTAGCTCTGGAAACACCATATATTTT.

The chain employs TRBV19 and TRBJ1-1, with a weak D call TRBD1 (5 bases). This CDR3 contains 19 residues. V dropped 6 bases and J dropped 1 base, with 27 bases sitting between them. Germline V gene lookup returns CDR1 LNHDA and CDR2 SQIVND (reference sequence). In DNA form, the CDR3 reads TGTGCCAGTAGCAACGGACGGCCAGGAGGGGAGAAGTGGAACACTGAAGCTTTCTTT. This translates into CASSNGRPGGEKWNTEAFF.

This rearrangement joins TRBV2 to TRBJ1-3; TRBD1 matches 8 bases. J gave up 6 bases and V 1 base, and 2 bases lay outside the gene matches. The length of the CDR3 is 14 residues. Per the germline V gene, CDR1 is SNHLY and CDR2 is FYNNEI. CDR3 DNA sequence: TGTGCCAGCAGTGAAGACAGGGGGGTAAACACCATATATTTT. Amino acids: CASSEDRGVNTIYF.

The V gene is TRBV7-2, the J gene TRBJ2-1; no clear D. This CDR3 region has 14 residues. CDR1 SGHTA and CDR2 FQGNSA come from the germline V gene. V lost 7 bases, J lost 4 bases, and 14 bases lay in between. The CDR3 loop is CASTRAPTYNEQFF. CDR3 DNA sequence: TGTGCCAGCACTCGGGCGCCTACGTACAATGAGCAGTTCTTC.

This sequence joins TRBV27 and TRBJ1-3, with no clear D. The V end was cut by 8 bases, the J end by 9 bases, with 17 bases between. The CDR3 is 13 amino acids. In germline, CDR1 is MNHEY, CDR2 SMNVEV (reference sequence). CDR3 protein: CASGLQIQGTIYF. In DNA, the CDR3 is TGTGCCAGCGGATTACAGATACAAGGCACCATATATTTT.

This rearrangement joins TRBV3-1 (or the pseudogene TRBV3-2) to TRBJ1-1; 9 bases are a match to TRBD1. V lost 3 bases, J lost 10 bases, and 0 bases stayed unmatched. Germline CDR1 is LGHDT and CDR2 is YNNKEL (reference sequence). The CDR3 length is 11 residues. CDR3 nucleotides: TGTGCCAGCAGCCAGGACAGGGGAGCTTTCTTT. As protein: CASSQDRGAFF.

CDR3 nucleotides: TGTGCCAGCTCACCAAGGCGGACCGCCTCCTACGAGCAGTACTTC. Encoded protein: CASSPRRTASYEQYF. The chain uses TRBV18 and TRBJ2-7; D is undetermined. V was pared by 2 bases and J by 0 bases, with 11 bases between. This CDR3 contains 15 residues. CDR1 is KGHSH, CDR2 LQKENI, per germline.

This chain joins TRBV10-2 and TRBJ1-4; weak D call: TRBD1 (6 bases). Trimming removed 11 bases from V and 7 bases from J, with 14 bases in between. Germline-derived CDR1 and CDR2 are WSHSY and SAAADI. CDR3 length: 12 residues. Here the CDR3 reads CASQGRGEKLFF. CDR3 coding DNA: TGCGCCTCCCAGGGGAGGGGTGAAAAACTGTTTTTT.

This chain connects TRBV6-5 to TRBJ2-7; either TRBD1 or TRBD2 may fit D (5 bases each). The CDR3 is made up of 15 amino acids. With 5 bases removed from V and 4 bases from J, the gap between germline ends came to 18 bases. CDR1 and CDR2 from the germline V gene are MNHEY and SVGAGI. CDR3 protein: CASSPSGTANYEQYF. Here the CDR3 DNA reads TGTGCCAGCAGTCCGTCCGGGACGGCCAATTACGAGCAGTACTTC.

The V gene is TRBV7-9, the J gene TRBJ2-7, with 9 bases matching TRBD1. The CDR3 extends over 16 amino acids. Losses at the gene ends were 5 bases for V and 5 bases for J; bases not matched to a gene: 13. Germline loops: CDR1 SEHNR, CDR2 FQNEAQ (reference sequence). DNA for the CDR3: TGTGCCAGCAGCCCAAGGACAGGGGAGGCTAAGGACGAGCAGTACTTC. As protein: CASSPRTGEAKDEQYF. The full variable domain, its missing parts supplied by reference TRBV7-9 and TRBJ2-7, is DTGVSQNPRHKITKRGQNVTFRCDPISEHNRLYWYRQTLGQGPEFLTYFQNEAQLEKSRLLSDRFSAERPKGSFSTLEIQRTEQGDSAMYLCASSPRTGEAKDEQYFGPGTRLTVT.

The chain carries TRBV6-4 and TRBJ1-6, with a weak D call TRBD1 (6 bases). V was shortened by 6 bases and J by 9 bases, with 15 bases between the two germline ends. This CDR3 is built from 14 residues. The germline V gene has CDR1 MRHNA and CDR2 SNTAGT. As DNA, the CDR3 is TGTGCCAGCAGCGCGGACAGTATGGGTTCACCCCTCCACTTT. Its translation: CASSADSMGSPLHF.

The rearrangement joins TRBV5-1 to TRBJ2-1; no firm D call. This CDR3 is 15 amino acids long. The V and J ends lost 0 bases and 8 bases respectively, with 15 bases between them. Germline values: CDR1 SGHRS, CDR2 YFSETQ. CDR3 region: CASSLDGRTMDEQFF. The CDR3, as DNA: TGCGCCAGCAGCTTGGACGGCCGAACAATGGATGAGCAGTTCTTC.

For the CDR3, the DNA is TGTGCCAGCAGCTTAGGGGCTGGGCGGACTAATGAAAAACTGTTTTTT. Translation: CASSLGAGRTNEKLFF. The chain couples TRBV7-6 to TRBJ1-4; D call uncertain. The CDR3 extends over 16 amino acids. Germline-derived CDR1 and CDR2 are SGHVS and FNYEAQ. Trimming took 1 base from V and 2 from J, leaving 11 bases between them.

The CDR3 DNA follows: TGTGCCAGCAGCTCCCGGACAGGGAGGGACACTGAAGCTTTCTTT. Translating gives CASSSRTGRDTEAFF. The V and J genes are TRBV7-8 and TRBJ1-1; TRBD1 agrees at 8 bases. The trim removed 4 bases at V and 3 bases at J, leaving 7 bases unmatched. CDR3 length: 15 residues. Germline loops: CDR1 SGHVS, CDR2 FQNEAQ.

The V call is TRBV24-1, the J call TRBJ2-1, with D uncertain. Trimming took 1 base from V and 9 from J, leaving 9 bases between them. Germline CDR1 is KGHDR and CDR2 is SFDVKD. The CDR3 length is 13 residues. The CDR3 DNA follows: TGTGCCACCAGTGATTTTGCTGGAATTGAGCAGTTCTTC. Translated, it gives CATSDFAGIEQFF.

V gene TRBV19 combines with J gene TRBJ1-5, with TRBD1 identical over 9 bases. Germline V gene lookup returns CDR1 LNHDA and CDR2 SQIVND (reference sequence). V trimming: 2 bases; J trimming: 7 bases; junction bases outside the gene matches: 6. The CDR3 is 15 residues long. CDR3 loop: CASSIPGQGRQPQHF. For the CDR3, the DNA is TGTGCCAGTAGTATACCGGGACAGGGTAGGCAGCCCCAGCATTTT.

This clone was seen only a few times. The chain joins TRBV28 to TRBJ2-7; 7 positions match TRBD1. The J segment lost 6 bases and the V segment lost 3 bases, leaving 11 bases of the junction unmatched. CDR3 length: 15 residues. The V gene's germline CDR1 is MDHEN and CDR2 SYDVKM. In nucleotides, the CDR3 is TGTGCCAGCAGTTTGTGGGACAGTATTAGGGCCGAGCAGTACTTC. This translates into CASSLWDSIRAEQYF.

The chain couples TRBV4-1 to TRBJ1-2; D is uncertain. From germline, CDR1 is MGHRA and CDR2 YSYEKL. This CDR3 spans 15 amino acids. The germline V and J ends were trimmed by 2 bases and 2 bases, with 12 bases remaining between them. The CDR3 nucleotides are TGCGCCAGCAGCCAATTTATGGTTCTGAACTATGGCTACACCTTC. This encodes CASSQFMVLNYGYTF.

This clone came up once. The V gene is TRBV19, the J gene TRBJ1-1, with a weak D call TRBD1 (5 bases). With 0 bases removed from V and 11 bases from J, the gap between germline ends came to 19 bases. The CDR3 contains 15 residues. Germline V lookup: CDR1 LNHDA, CDR2 SQIVND (reference sequence). Here the CDR3 reads CASSIDIGRLQAAFF. DNA for the CDR3: TGTGCCAGTAGTATAGACATCGGACGCCTACAGGCCGCTTTCTTT.

V gene TRBV29-1 combines with J gene TRBJ1-2; D might be TRBD1 (5 bases). V shed 7 bases and J shed 1 base, with 13 bases lying between them. Per the germline V gene, CDR1 is SQVTM and CDR2 is ANQGSEA. CDR3 length: 13 residues. As DNA, the CDR3 is TGCAGCGCCCCGGGGCAGGGTAACTATGGCTACACCTTC. Protein product: CSAPGQGNYGYTF.

The chain joins TRBV4-2 to TRBJ2-5; 7 nucleotides align to TRBD2. Germline-derived CDR1 and CDR2 are LGHNA and YNFKEQ. V trimming: 6 bases; J trimming: 5 bases; junction bases outside the gene matches: 6. CDR3 length: 13 residues. The CDR3, as DNA: TGTGCCAGCAGGCAGGCGGGGGTCGAGACCCAGTACTTC. Its protein is CASRQAGVETQYF.

The V gene is TRBV7-9, the J gene TRBJ2-2; D call uncertain. The germline V gene encodes CDR1 SEHNR and CDR2 FQNEAQ (reference sequence). This CDR3 spans 13 amino acids. V gave up 1 base and J gave up 6 bases, with 6 bases separating them. CDR3 DNA sequence: TGTGCCAGCAGCTTAGGTAGATCCGGGGAGCTGTTTTTT. It codes for CASSLGRSGELFF.

V and J are TRBV9 and TRBJ1-1; D is unresolved. This CDR3 contains 12 residues. V shed 0 bases and J shed 3 bases, with 3 bases lying between them. CDR1 is SGDLS, CDR2 YYNGEE, per germline. The CDR3 reads CASSVGDTEAFF. Here the CDR3 DNA reads TGTGCCAGCAGCGTAGGCGACACTGAAGCTTTCTTT.

The rearrangement uses TRBV9 and TRBJ1-6; no clear D. Germline values: CDR1 SGDLS, CDR2 YYNGEE. The germline V and J ends were trimmed by 1 base and 5 bases, with 10 bases remaining between them. The CDR3 length is 15 residues. This CDR3 is CASSVFGRDNSPLHF. CDR3 in DNA: TGTGCCAGCAGCGTATTCGGAAGAGATAATTCACCCCTCCACTTT.

This clone showed up just a few times. The rearrangement uses TRBV2 and TRBJ1-1, with D maybe TRBD1 (5 bases). CDR1 is SNHLY and CDR2 is FYNNEI in the germline V gene. The length of the CDR3 is 14 residues. The V and J ends lost 6 bases and 3 bases respectively, with 14 bases between them. CDR3 in amino acids: CASSPGYRDTEAFF. In nucleotides, the CDR3 is TGTGCCAGCAGCCCAGGGTATCGGGACACTGAAGCTTTCTTT.